Listed below are T cell receptor beta chains from one sample, sequenced in a study of blood T cell repertoires in COVID-19. Using immunoSEQ multiplex PCR, the repertoire was profiled, and TCRdb retains in-frame clones only, with some absent. The repertoire includes 200,000 to 250,000 clones, more than 80% of them detected once, and 3% to 3.5% sits in the top ten. Sequencing used PBMCs or T cells enriched from blood (not recorded which). All receptors come from a woman aged 18-29 years in a cohort exposed to, infected with or recovered from COVID-19 (not recorded which). CDR3s include the opening cysteine and the closing phenylalanine or tryptophan. The order of the fields is clone size, V gene, J gene, D gene, CDR3 protein, CDR3 DNA. D genes are given only for firm matches. The listing skips clone size in some rows; elsewhere it reads once, few, many or a size class.

clone_size: -; v_call: TRBV27; j_call: TRBJ2-3; d_call: -; cdr3_aa: CASSLSRGDTQYF; cdr3_nt: TGTGCCAGCAGTTTATCGCGGGGAGATACGCAGTATTTT
clone_size: -; v_call: TRBV2; j_call: TRBJ1-2; d_call: -; cdr3_aa: CASSEVGTPRWANYGYTF; cdr3_nt: TGTGCCAGCAGTGAGGTGGGCACCCCCAGATGGGCTAACTATGGCTACACCTTC
clone_size: -; v_call: TRBV30; j_call: TRBJ2-7; d_call: -; cdr3_aa: CAWREPPHYEQYF; cdr3_nt: TGTGCCTGGCGGGAGCCTCCCCATTACGAGCAGTACTTC
clone_size: -; v_call: TRBV9; j_call: TRBJ2-1; d_call: TRBD2; cdr3_aa: CASSVGLAGGRHNEQFF; cdr3_nt: TGTGCCAGCAGCGTAGGGCTAGCGGGAGGGAGACACAATGAGCAGTTCTTC
clone_size: -; v_call: TRBV14; j_call: TRBJ2-2; d_call: TRBD2; cdr3_aa: CASSEEDRVLAGDTGELFF; cdr3_nt: TGTGCCAGCAGCGAAGAGGACAGGGTACTAGCGGGAGACACCGGGGAGCTGTTTTTT
clone_size: -; v_call: TRBV5-1; j_call: TRBJ1-5; d_call: TRBD1; cdr3_aa: CASSPGTGDPYQPQHF; cdr3_nt: TGCGCCAGCAGCCCCGGGACAGGGGATCCCTATCAGCCCCAGCATTTT
clone_size: -; v_call: TRBV19; j_call: TRBJ2-7; d_call: -; cdr3_aa: CASSTRGPEQYF; cdr3_nt: TGTGCCAGTAGTACGCGGGGTCCCGAGCAGTACTTC
clone_size: -; v_call: TRBV5-4; j_call: TRBJ1-6; d_call: TRBD1; cdr3_aa: CASSGGTGAGSPLHF; cdr3_nt: TGTGCCAGCAGCGGTGGGACAGGGGCAGGATCACCCCTCCACTTT
clone_size: once; v_call: TRBV6-5; j_call: TRBJ1-2; d_call: -; cdr3_aa: CASTNPGTPNYGYTF; cdr3_nt: TGTGCCAGCACCAATCCCGGGACACCGAACTATGGCTACACCTTC
clone_size: -; v_call: TRBV19; j_call: TRBJ2-3; d_call: TRBD2; cdr3_aa: CASSRTSGVKDTQYF; cdr3_nt: TGTGCCAGTAGTAGGACTAGCGGGGTAAAGGATACGCAGTATTTT
clone_size: -; v_call: TRBV5-1; j_call: TRBJ1-4; d_call: -; cdr3_aa: CASSPSRSRINEKLFF; cdr3_nt: TGCGCCAGTTCCCCCAGCAGGTCCAGGATTAATGAAAAACTGTTTTTT
clone_size: -; v_call: TRBV6-5; j_call: TRBJ2-5; d_call: TRBD1; cdr3_aa: CASRTGQGTETQYF; cdr3_nt: TGTGCCAGCAGAACCGGACAGGGGACCGAGACCCAGTACTTC
clone_size: once; v_call: TRBV3-1/TRBV3-2; j_call: TRBJ2-5; d_call: -; cdr3_aa: CASSQGNGETQYF; cdr3_nt: TGTGCCAGCAGCCAAGGGAACGGGGAGACCCAGTACTTC
clone_size: few; v_call: TRBV19; j_call: TRBJ2-5; d_call: -; cdr3_aa: CASQDTGGFRGETQYF; cdr3_nt: TGTGCCAGCCAAGACACAGGAGGGTTTCGGGGTGAGACCCAGTACTTC
clone_size: -; v_call: TRBV19; j_call: TRBJ2-3; d_call: TRBD2; cdr3_aa: CASSISVGTSGRTDTQYF; cdr3_nt: TGTGCCAGTAGTATCTCCGTCGGGACTAGCGGGCGCACAGATACGCAGTATTTT
clone_size: -; v_call: TRBV7-3; j_call: TRBJ1-5; d_call: -; cdr3_aa: CASSLTGEDNQPQHF; cdr3_nt: TGTGCCAGCAGCTTAACGGGGGAGGACAATCAGCCCCAGCATTTT
clone_size: -; v_call: TRBV7-9; j_call: TRBJ2-7; d_call: -; cdr3_aa: CASSSISESSYEQYF; cdr3_nt: TGTGCCAGCAGCTCTATAAGCGAGAGCTCCTACGAGCAGTACTTC
clone_size: -; v_call: TRBV5-5; j_call: TRBJ2-5; d_call: -; cdr3_aa: CASSSRRAETQYF; cdr3_nt: TGTGCCAGCAGCTCCAGGAGGGCGGAGACCCAGTACTTC
clone_size: -; v_call: TRBV6-5; j_call: TRBJ2-1; d_call: -; cdr3_aa: CATSKGDNEQFF; cdr3_nt: TGTGCCACCTCGAAGGGGGACAATGAGCAGTTCTTC
clone_size: -; v_call: TRBV27; j_call: TRBJ1-1; d_call: TRBD1; cdr3_aa: CATLGQGYGEAFF; cdr3_nt: TGTGCCACCCTGGGACAGGGTTACGGTGAAGCTTTCTTT
clone_size: -; v_call: TRBV7-2; j_call: TRBJ2-7; d_call: TRBD2; cdr3_aa: CASSLGGTSGYEQYF; cdr3_nt: TGTGCCAGCAGCTTAGGGGGGACTAGCGGATACGAGCAGTACTTC
clone_size: -; v_call: TRBV11-3; j_call: TRBJ2-1; d_call: TRBD2; cdr3_aa: CASSYSGRAVNEQFF; cdr3_nt: TGTGCCAGCAGTTATAGCGGGAGGGCCGTAAATGAGCAGTTCTTC
clone_size: -; v_call: TRBV6-5; j_call: TRBJ1-1; d_call: -; cdr3_aa: CASSYDRNTEAFF; cdr3_nt: TGTGCCAGCAGTTACGACAGGAACACTGAAGCTTTCTTT
clone_size: -; v_call: TRBV5-1; j_call: TRBJ2-1; d_call: TRBD1; cdr3_aa: CASSPGQGVQFF; cdr3_nt: TGCGCCAGCAGCCCAGGACAGGGTGTCCAGTTCTTC
clone_size: -; v_call: TRBV29-1; j_call: TRBJ2-4; d_call: TRBD1; cdr3_aa: CSVDATGGLDIQYF; cdr3_nt: TGCAGCGTTGACGCGACAGGGGGATTGGACATTCAGTACTTC
clone_size: -; v_call: TRBV11-3; j_call: TRBJ2-1; d_call: TRBD2; cdr3_aa: CASSLSPGTTRYNEQFF; cdr3_nt: TGTGCCAGCAGCTTAAGCCCCGGGACTACACGCTACAATGAGCAGTTCTTC
clone_size: -; v_call: TRBV12-5; j_call: TRBJ1-1; d_call: -; cdr3_aa: CASGLDWGGEAFF; cdr3_nt: TGTGCTAGTGGTTTGGACTGGGGCGGTGAAGCTTTCTTT
clone_size: -; v_call: TRBV30; j_call: TRBJ2-5; d_call: -; cdr3_aa: CAWSVVGGSEETQYF; cdr3_nt: TGTGCCTGGAGTGTTGTAGGGGGAAGCGAGGAGACCCAGTACTTC
clone_size: -; v_call: TRBV9; j_call: TRBJ2-1; d_call: -; cdr3_aa: CASSVDTGLYNEQFF; cdr3_nt: TGTGCCAGCAGCGTAGACACGGGACTCTACAATGAGCAGTTCTTC
clone_size: -; v_call: TRBV28; j_call: TRBJ2-1; d_call: TRBD2; cdr3_aa: CASSPGTSGTNEQFF; cdr3_nt: TGTGCCAGCAGTCCCGGTACTAGCGGGACCAATGAGCAGTTCTTC
clone_size: -; v_call: TRBV5-1; j_call: TRBJ1-5; d_call: TRBD1; cdr3_aa: CASSLGEQGQPQHF; cdr3_nt: TGCGCCAGCAGCTTGGGGGAACAGGGGCAGCCCCAGCATTTT
clone_size: -; v_call: TRBV24-1; j_call: TRBJ1-2; d_call: -; cdr3_aa: CATSDTGSVGGYTF; cdr3_nt: TGTGCCACCAGTGATACAGGGTCGGTAGGTGGCTACACCTTC
clone_size: -; v_call: TRBV19; j_call: TRBJ2-3; d_call: TRBD1; cdr3_aa: CASSPRDSLTDTQYF; cdr3_nt: TGTGCCAGTAGTCCCCGGGACAGCCTCACAGATACGCAGTATTTT
clone_size: -; v_call: TRBV3-1/TRBV3-2; j_call: TRBJ2-3; d_call: TRBD2; cdr3_aa: CASSQGAGPITDTQYF; cdr3_nt: TGTGCCAGCAGCCAAGGAGCGGGACCTATCACAGATACGCAGTATTTT
clone_size: few; v_call: TRBV7-9; j_call: TRBJ2-5; d_call: TRBD2; cdr3_aa: CASSAGLAGVFIETQYF; cdr3_nt: TGTGCCAGCAGCGCCGGACTAGCGGGAGTCTTTATAGAGACCCAGTACTTC
clone_size: once; v_call: TRBV5-4; j_call: TRBJ1-6; d_call: TRBD1; cdr3_aa: CASSSGQGVPKNSPLHF; cdr3_nt: TGTGCCAGCAGCTCGGGACAGGGGGTTCCGAAAAATTCACCCCTCCACTTT
clone_size: -; v_call: TRBV4-1; j_call: TRBJ1-2; d_call: -; cdr3_aa: CASSQVGQNAYTF; cdr3_nt: TGCGCCAGCAGCCAAGTTGGCCAAAATGCCTACACCTTC
clone_size: -; v_call: TRBV7-6; j_call: TRBJ1-2; d_call: TRBD1; cdr3_aa: CASSPDRVGYTF; cdr3_nt: TGTGCCAGCAGCCCGGACAGGGTTGGCTACACCTTC
clone_size: few; v_call: TRBV3-1/TRBV3-2; j_call: TRBJ2-7; d_call: -; cdr3_aa: CASSQLNRVDEQYF; cdr3_nt: TGTGCCAGCAGCCAACTCAACAGGGTAGACGAGCAGTACTTC
clone_size: -; v_call: TRBV7-4; j_call: TRBJ2-3; d_call: -; cdr3_aa: CASSLRESTDTQYF; cdr3_nt: TGTGCCAGCAGCTTAAGAGAGAGCACAGATACGCAGTATTTT
clone_size: -; v_call: TRBV7-8; j_call: TRBJ2-7; d_call: -; cdr3_aa: CASSAQGHEQYF; cdr3_nt: TGTGCCAGCAGCGCCCAGGGCCACGAGCAGTACTTC